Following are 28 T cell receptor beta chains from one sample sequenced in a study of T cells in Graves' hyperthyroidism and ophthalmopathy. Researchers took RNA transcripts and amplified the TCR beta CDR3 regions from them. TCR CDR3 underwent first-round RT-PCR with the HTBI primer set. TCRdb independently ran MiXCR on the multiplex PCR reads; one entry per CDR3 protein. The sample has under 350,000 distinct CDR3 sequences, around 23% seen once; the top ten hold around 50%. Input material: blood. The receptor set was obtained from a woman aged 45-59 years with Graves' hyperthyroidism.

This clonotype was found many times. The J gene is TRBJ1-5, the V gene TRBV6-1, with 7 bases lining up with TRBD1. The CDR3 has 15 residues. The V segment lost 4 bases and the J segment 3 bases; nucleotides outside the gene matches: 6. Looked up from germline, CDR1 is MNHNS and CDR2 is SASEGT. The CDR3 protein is CASSGETGNNQPQHF. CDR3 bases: TGTGCCAGCAGTGGGGAGACAGGGAACAATCAGCCCCAGCATTTT.

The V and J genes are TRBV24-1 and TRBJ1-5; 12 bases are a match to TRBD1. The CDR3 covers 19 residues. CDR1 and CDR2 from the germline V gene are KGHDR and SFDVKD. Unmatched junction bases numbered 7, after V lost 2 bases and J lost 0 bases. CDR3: CATSDSSGQGAISNQPQHF. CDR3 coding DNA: TGTGCCACCAGTGATTCTTCGGGACAGGGGGCCATTAGCAATCAGCCCCAGCATTTT.

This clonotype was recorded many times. The CDR3, as DNA: TGTGCCAGCAGCTTAGAAGCGTGGTCTAGCGGACAAGAGACCCAGTACTTC. This encodes CASSLEAWSSGQETQYF. This sequence joins TRBV13 and TRBJ2-5; 7 bases align to TRBD2. The germline V gene encodes CDR1 PRHDT and CDR2 FYEKMQ (reference sequence). The junction had 10 bases not matched to a gene; V was cut back by 1 base and J by 2 bases. This CDR3 region has 17 residues.

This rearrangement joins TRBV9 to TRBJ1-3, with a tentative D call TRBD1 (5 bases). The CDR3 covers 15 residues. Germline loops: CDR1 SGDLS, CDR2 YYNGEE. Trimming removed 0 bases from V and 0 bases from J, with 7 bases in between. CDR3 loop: CASSVGGTSGNTIYF. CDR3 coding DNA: TGTGCCAGCAGCGTAGGAGGGACCTCTGGAAACACCATATATTTT.

CDR3 region: CASSLANGASQYF. The CDR3 DNA sequence: TGTGCCAGCAGCTTGGCCAATGGCGCGTCGCAGTATTTT. The chain links TRBV5-6 to TRBJ2-3; D not resolved. The V end was cut by 0 bases, the J end by 10 bases, with 12 bases between. CDR3 length: 13 amino acids. Germline CDR1 and CDR2: SGHDT and YYEEEE.

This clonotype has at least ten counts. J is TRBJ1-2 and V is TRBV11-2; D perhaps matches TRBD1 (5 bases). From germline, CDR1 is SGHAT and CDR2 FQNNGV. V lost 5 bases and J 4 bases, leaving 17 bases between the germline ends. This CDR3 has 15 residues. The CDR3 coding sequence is TGTGCCAGCAGCGCTCGACAGAGCCGTGGCTATGGCTACACCTTC. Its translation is CASSARQSRGYGYTF.

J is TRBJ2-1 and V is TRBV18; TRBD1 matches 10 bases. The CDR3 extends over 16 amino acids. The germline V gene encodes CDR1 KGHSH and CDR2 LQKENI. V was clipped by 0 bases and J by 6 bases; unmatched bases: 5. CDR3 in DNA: TGTGCCAGCTCACCACCTGGGACAGGGGCCGCCAATGAGCAGTTCTTC. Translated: CASSPPGTGAANEQFF.

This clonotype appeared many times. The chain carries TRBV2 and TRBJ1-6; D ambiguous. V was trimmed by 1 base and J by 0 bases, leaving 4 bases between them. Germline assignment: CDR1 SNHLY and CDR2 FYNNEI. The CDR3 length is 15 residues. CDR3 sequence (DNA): TGTGCCAGCAGTGAAGTCAGCTCCTATAATTCACCCCTCCACTTT. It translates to CASSEVSSYNSPLHF.

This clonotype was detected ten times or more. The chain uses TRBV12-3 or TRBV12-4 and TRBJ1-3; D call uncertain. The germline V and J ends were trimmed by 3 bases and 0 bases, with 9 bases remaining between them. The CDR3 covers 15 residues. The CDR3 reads CASSFWKSSGNTIYF. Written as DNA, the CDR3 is TGTGCCAGCAGTTTCTGGAAGTCCTCTGGAAACACCATATATTTT.

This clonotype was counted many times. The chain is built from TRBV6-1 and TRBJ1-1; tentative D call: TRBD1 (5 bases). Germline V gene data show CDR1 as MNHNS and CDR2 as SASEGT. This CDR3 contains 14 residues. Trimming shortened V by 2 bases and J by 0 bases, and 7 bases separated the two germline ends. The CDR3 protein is CASSEHRMNTEAFF. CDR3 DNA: TGTGCCAGCAGTGAACACAGGATGAACACTGAAGCTTTCTTT.

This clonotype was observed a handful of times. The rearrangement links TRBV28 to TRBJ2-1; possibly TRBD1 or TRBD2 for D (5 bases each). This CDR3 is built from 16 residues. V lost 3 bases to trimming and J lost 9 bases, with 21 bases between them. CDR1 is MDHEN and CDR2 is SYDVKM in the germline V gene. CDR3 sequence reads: CASSFLVGARLAEQFF. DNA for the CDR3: TGTGCCAGCAGTTTTCTGGTCGGGGCCCGACTTGCTGAGCAGTTCTTC.

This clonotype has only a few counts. The CDR3 nucleotides are TGTGCCAGCAGTACCCCCGGGACAGCAAATACCGGGAAGGACGAGTTCTTC. Amino acid sequence: CASSTPGTANTGKDEFF. The chain combines TRBV28 with TRBJ2-1, with TRBD1 matching over 7 bases. The J segment lost 14 bases and the V segment lost 5 bases, leaving 24 bases of the junction unmatched. The CDR3 totals 17 residues. Germline CDR1 MDHEN, CDR2 SYDVKM.

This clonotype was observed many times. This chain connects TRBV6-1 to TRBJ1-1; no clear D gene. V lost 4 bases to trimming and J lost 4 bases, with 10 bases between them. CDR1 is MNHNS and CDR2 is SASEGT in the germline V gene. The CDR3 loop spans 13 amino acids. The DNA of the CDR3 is TGTGCCAGCAGTGTCCAGTTGAGCACTGAAGCTTTCTTT. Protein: CASSVQLSTEAFF.

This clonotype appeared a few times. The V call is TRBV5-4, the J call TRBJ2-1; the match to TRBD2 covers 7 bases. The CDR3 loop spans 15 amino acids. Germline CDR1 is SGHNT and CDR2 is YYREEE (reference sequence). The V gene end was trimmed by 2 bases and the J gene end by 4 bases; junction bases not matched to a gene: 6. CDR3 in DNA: TGTGCCAGCAGCTTCGGACTAGGGGCATACAATGAGCAGTTCTTC. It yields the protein CASSFGLGAYNEQFF.

CDR3 residues: CSASGGAGVSYEQYF. The CDR3 DNA reads as TGCAGTGCTAGCGGGGGGGCCGGAGTCTCCTACGAGCAGTACTTC. The V call is TRBV20-1, the J call TRBJ2-7; the match to TRBD2 covers 8 bases. Germline V gives CDR1 DFQATT, CDR2 SNEGSKA (reference sequence). This CDR3 comprises 15 residues. The V segment lost 3 bases and the J segment 0 bases; nucleotides outside the gene matches: 7.

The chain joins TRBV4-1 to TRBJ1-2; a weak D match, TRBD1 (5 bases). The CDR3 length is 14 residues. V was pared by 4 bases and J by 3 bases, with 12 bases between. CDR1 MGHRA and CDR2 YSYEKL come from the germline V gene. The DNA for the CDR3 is TGCGCCAGCAGCCCAGGGATTTACGACTATGGCTACACCTTC. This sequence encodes CASSPGIYDYGYTF.

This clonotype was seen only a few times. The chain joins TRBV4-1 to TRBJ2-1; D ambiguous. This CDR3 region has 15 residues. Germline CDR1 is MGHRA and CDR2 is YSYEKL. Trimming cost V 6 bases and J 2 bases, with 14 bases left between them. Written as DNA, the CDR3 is TGCGCCAGCAGACAGATAGCCCTCCCCTACAATGAGCAGTTCTTC. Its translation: CASRQIALPYNEQFF.

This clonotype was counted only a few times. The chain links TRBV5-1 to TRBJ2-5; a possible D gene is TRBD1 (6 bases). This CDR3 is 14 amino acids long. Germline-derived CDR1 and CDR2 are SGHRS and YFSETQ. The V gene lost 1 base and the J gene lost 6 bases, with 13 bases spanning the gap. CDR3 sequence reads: CASSLRTELQTQYF. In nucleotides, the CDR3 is TGCGCCAGCAGCTTGAGGACAGAACTTCAGACCCAGTACTTC.

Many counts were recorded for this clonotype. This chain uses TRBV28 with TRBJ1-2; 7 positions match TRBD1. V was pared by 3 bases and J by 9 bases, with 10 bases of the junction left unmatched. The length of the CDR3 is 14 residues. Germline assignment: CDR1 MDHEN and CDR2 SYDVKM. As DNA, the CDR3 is TGTGCCAGCAGTTTCCTTCCTCCGGGACAGAGCTACACCTTC. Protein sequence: CASSFLPPGQSYTF.

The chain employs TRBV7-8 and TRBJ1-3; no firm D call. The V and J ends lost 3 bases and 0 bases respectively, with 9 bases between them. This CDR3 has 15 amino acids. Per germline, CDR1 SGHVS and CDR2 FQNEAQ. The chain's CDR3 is CASSFRGYSGNTIYF. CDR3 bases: TGTGCCAGCAGCTTTCGGGGTTACTCTGGAAACACCATATATTTT.

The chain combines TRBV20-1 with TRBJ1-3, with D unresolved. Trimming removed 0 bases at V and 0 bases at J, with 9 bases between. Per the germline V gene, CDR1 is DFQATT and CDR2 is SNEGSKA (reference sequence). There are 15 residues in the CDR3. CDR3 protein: CSARDPLSSGNTIYF. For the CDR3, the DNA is TGCAGTGCTAGAGATCCCCTGAGCTCTGGAAACACCATATATTTT.

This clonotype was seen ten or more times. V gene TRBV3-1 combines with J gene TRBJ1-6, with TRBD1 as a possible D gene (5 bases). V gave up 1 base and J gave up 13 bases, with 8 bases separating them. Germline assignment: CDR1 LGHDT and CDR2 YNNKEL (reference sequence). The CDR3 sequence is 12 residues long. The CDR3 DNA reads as TGTGCCAGCAGCCAAGTGGGGCGGCCCCTCCACTTT. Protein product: CASSQVGRPLHF. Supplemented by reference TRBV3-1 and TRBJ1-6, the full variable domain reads DTAVSQTPKYLVTQMGNDKSIKCEQNLGHDTMYWYKQDSKKFLKIMFSYNNKELIINETVPNRFSPKSPDKAHLNLHINSLELGDSAVYFCASSQVGRPLHFGNGTRLTVT.

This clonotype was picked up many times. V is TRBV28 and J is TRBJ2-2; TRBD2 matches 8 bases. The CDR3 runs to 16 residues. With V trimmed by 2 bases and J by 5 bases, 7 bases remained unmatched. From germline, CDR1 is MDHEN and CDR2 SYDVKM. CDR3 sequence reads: CASSLAGGAQTGELFF. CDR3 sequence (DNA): TGTGCCAGCAGTTTAGCCGGGGGGGCTCAAACCGGGGAGCTGTTTTTT.

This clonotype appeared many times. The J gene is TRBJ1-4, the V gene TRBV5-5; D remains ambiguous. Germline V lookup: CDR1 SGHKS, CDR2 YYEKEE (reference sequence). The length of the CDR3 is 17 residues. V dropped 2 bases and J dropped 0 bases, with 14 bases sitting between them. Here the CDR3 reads CASSLIRAYATNEKLFF. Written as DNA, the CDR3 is TGTGCCAGCAGCTTAATAAGGGCATACGCAACTAATGAAAAACTGTTTTTT.

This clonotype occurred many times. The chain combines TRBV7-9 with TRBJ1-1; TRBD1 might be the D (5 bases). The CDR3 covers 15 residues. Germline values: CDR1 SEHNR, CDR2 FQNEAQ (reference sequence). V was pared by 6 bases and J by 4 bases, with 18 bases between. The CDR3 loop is CASRLAFRDSTEAFF. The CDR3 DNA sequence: TGTGCCAGCAGGCTAGCCTTCAGGGATTCCACTGAAGCTTTCTTT.

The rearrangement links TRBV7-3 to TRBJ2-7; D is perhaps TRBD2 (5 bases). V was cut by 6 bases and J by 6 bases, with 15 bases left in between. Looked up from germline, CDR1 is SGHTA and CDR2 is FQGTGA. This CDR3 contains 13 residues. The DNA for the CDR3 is TGTGCCAGCAGTTACGGACTCATGCGCGAGCAGTACTTC. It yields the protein CASSYGLMREQYF.

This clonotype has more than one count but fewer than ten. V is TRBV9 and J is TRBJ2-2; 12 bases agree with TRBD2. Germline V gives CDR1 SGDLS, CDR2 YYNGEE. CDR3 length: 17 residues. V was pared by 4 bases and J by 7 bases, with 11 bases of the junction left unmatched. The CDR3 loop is CASSQAPSGGAVGELFF. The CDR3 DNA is TGTGCCAGCAGCCAAGCTCCTAGCGGGGGGGCCGTCGGGGAGCTGTTTTTT.

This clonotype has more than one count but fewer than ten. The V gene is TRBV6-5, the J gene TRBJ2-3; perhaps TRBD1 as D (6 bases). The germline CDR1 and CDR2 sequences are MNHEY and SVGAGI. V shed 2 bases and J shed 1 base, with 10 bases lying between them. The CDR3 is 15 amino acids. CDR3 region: CASSYRRQGTDTQYF. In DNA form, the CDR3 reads TGTGCCAGCAGTTACCGTAGACAGGGCACAGATACGCAGTATTTT.